Below are 31 T cell receptor beta chains sequenced from a single sample in a study of T cell responses to AZD1222 COVID-19 vaccine. Clones were read by immunoSEQ multiplex PCR, and TCRdb kept only the in-frame ones, dropping some. This sample's table reports about 140,000 clones. The sample comprised peripheral blood. Every receptor here comes from an adult in good health.

The rearrangement links TRBV7-2 to TRBJ2-7, with 8 bases matching TRBD1. Per germline, CDR1 SGHTA and CDR2 FQGNSA. CDR3 length equals 15 residues. With 5 bases clipped from V and 2 bases from J, the junction kept 8 bases outside the gene matches. In DNA form, the CDR3 reads TGTGCCAGCAGCATAAGACAGGGGTTCCCCTACGAGCAGTACTTC. This translates into CASSIRQGFPYEQYF. Drawing the rest from reference TRBV7-2 and TRBJ2-7, the complete variable domain is GAGVSQSPSNKVTEKGKDVELRCDPISGHTALYWYRQSLGQGLEFLIYFQGNSAPDKSGLPSDRFSAERTGGSVSTLTIQRTQQEDSAVYLCASSIRQGFPYEQYFGPGTRLTVT.

The V and J genes are TRBV4-1 and TRBJ2-4; D ambiguous. Trimming removed 1 base at V and 1 base at J, with 11 bases between. The CDR3 is 16 amino acids. CDR1 is MGHRA, CDR2 YSYEKL, per germline. This CDR3 reads CASSQAGEAAKNIQYF. The CDR3 bases are TGCGCCAGCAGCCAAGCTGGGGAAGCGGCCAAAAACATTCAGTACTTC.

The V gene is TRBV6-5, the J gene TRBJ1-5; TRBD1 aligns across 7 bases. The CDR3 length is 15 residues. After removal of 6 bases from V and 6 bases from J, the junction contained 11 bases not matched to a gene. Germline CDR1 reads MNHEY; CDR2 reads SVGAGI. The CDR3 loop reads CASSLDRNRGQPQHF. The CDR3 bases are TGTGCCAGCAGCCTCGACCGAAACAGGGGTCAGCCCCAGCATTTT.

The chain employs TRBV2 and TRBJ1-2; a weak D match, TRBD1 (6 bases). Germline CDR1 reads SNHLY; CDR2 reads FYNNEI. The V end was cut by 7 bases, the J end by 4 bases, with 19 bases between. This CDR3 is 15 amino acids long. The DNA of the CDR3 is TGTGCCAGCACGGCTCGGGGGGGGGCAATCTATGGCTACACCTTC. It specifies CASTARGGAIYGYTF.

The CDR3 region has the DNA TGTGCCAGCTCACCACCGCAGGAGACCACCTCTGGAAACACCATATATTTT. Translated: CASSPPQETTSGNTIYF. This chain connects TRBV18 to TRBJ1-3; no clear D. The CDR3 contains 17 residues. The V and J ends lost 0 bases and 0 bases respectively, with 12 bases between them. The germline V gene encodes CDR1 KGHSH and CDR2 LQKENI.

The chain recombines TRBV5-6 with TRBJ2-3; D not resolved. The CDR3 runs to 11 residues. V was pared by 2 bases and J by 5 bases, with 3 bases between. The germline V gene encodes CDR1 SGHDT and CDR2 YYEEEE. The CDR3 is CASSFGDTQYF. In DNA form, the CDR3 reads TGTGCCAGCAGCTTTGGAGATACGCAGTATTTT.

V usage is TRBV30 and J usage is TRBJ1-3; 7 nucleotides agree with TRBD1. Trimming cost V 1 base and J 4 bases; bases outside gene matches: 4. The germline gives CDR1 GTSNPN, CDR2 SVGIG (reference sequence). The CDR3 totals 14 residues. This chain's CDR3 is CAWSERGLGNTIYF. Written as DNA, the CDR3 is TGTGCCTGGAGTGAAAGGGGGCTGGGAAACACCATATATTTT.

This chain connects TRBV18 to TRBJ1-4; D unclear. V lost 6 bases and J lost 6, with 17 bases in between. This CDR3 region has 15 residues. Germline V gene sequence: CDR1 KGHSH, CDR2 LQKENI. CDR3 sequence: CASSAGPGFDEKLFF. CDR3 bases: TGTGCCAGCTCTGCCGGACCGGGATTTGATGAAAAACTGTTTTTT.

The J gene is TRBJ1-4, the V gene TRBV6-1; TRBD1 aligns across 7 bases. The CDR3 spans 16 residues. V shed 4 bases, J shed 3 bases, and the junction held 8 bases outside the gene matches. Germline V gene data show CDR1 as MNHNS and CDR2 as SASEGT. CDR3 nucleotide sequence: TGTGCCAGCAGTGCACAGGGGTTGGGTCCTAATGAAAAACTGTTTTTT. Residues: CASSAQGLGPNEKLFF.

The gene calls are TRBV6-5 and TRBJ1-4; unclear D gene. Germline assignment: CDR1 MNHEY and CDR2 SVGAGI. The CDR3 contains 15 residues. With 7 bases removed from V and 2 bases from J, the gap between germline ends came to 14 bases. CDR3 loop: CASTWGIGTNEKLFF. The CDR3 nucleotides are TGTGCCAGCACTTGGGGTATTGGGACTAATGAAAAACTGTTTTTT.

The rearrangement joins TRBV11-3 to TRBJ2-3, with a weak D call TRBD2 (5 bases). The CDR3 has 16 amino acids. CDR1 is SGHNT, CDR2 YENEEA, per germline. The V gene lost 0 bases and the J gene lost 4 bases, with 14 bases spanning the gap. The CDR3: CASSLDAASSSDTQYF. The CDR3, as DNA: TGTGCCAGCAGCTTAGACGCTGCTAGCAGCTCAGATACGCAGTATTTT.

CDR3 amino acids: CASSIVQGRPGELFF. CDR3 DNA: TGTGCCAGTAGTATTGTACAGGGGAGGCCCGGGGAGCTGTTTTTT. The gene calls are TRBV19 and TRBJ2-2; maybe TRBD1 (7 bases). The length of the CDR3 is 15 residues. Trimming removed 3 bases from V and 6 bases from J, with 14 bases in between. Germline values: CDR1 LNHDA, CDR2 SQIVND (reference sequence).

V usage is TRBV19 and J usage is TRBJ1-3; D unclear. CDR1 is LNHDA, CDR2 SQIVND, per germline (reference sequence). V was trimmed by 4 bases and J by 0 bases, leaving 16 bases between them. The CDR3 is 17 amino acids. This CDR3 reads CASSTPGSARSGNTIYF. CDR3 in DNA: TGTGCCAGTAGTACCCCCGGTTCGGCGCGCTCTGGAAACACCATATATTTT.

V gene TRBV6-5 combines with J gene TRBJ2-1, with 11 bases aligning to TRBD2. This CDR3 comprises 15 residues. Germline trimming cut 7 bases from V and 3 bases from J; bases unmatched to any gene: 5. Germline loops: CDR1 MNHEY, CDR2 SVGAGI. The CDR3 DNA sequence: TGTGCCAGCATGCTAGCGGGGGGAGTCTACAATGAGCAGTTCTTC. It yields the protein CASMLAGGVYNEQFF.

This chain connects TRBV5-6 to TRBJ1-6, with a tentative D call TRBD1 (6 bases). CDR3 length: 15 residues. CDR1 and CDR2 (germline): SGHDT, YYEEEE. Trimming left V 3 bases short and J 9 bases short, with 16 bases between. The CDR3 region is CASSWAKKGGSPLHF. The CDR3 bases are TGTGCCAGCAGCTGGGCCAAAAAGGGGGGTTCACCCCTCCACTTT.

In the case of this clone: The junction differs from germline at one of its ends, possibly a read error. The chain carries TRBV7-8 and TRBJ1-3, with no clear D. CDR3 length equals 14 residues. Germline-derived CDR1 and CDR2 are SGHVS and FQNEAQ. The chain's CDR3 is CASSLAGLANTIYF. DNA of the CDR3: TGTGCCAGCAGCCTAGCGGGGTTGGCGAACACCATATATTTT.

The chain links TRBV19 to TRBJ1-4, with 7 bases aligning to TRBD1. This CDR3 spans 15 amino acids. The ends lost 3 bases at V and 13 bases at J; junction bases unmatched: 14. The V gene's germline CDR1 is LNHDA and CDR2 SQIVND (reference sequence). CDR3 DNA: TGTGCCAGTAGTATGGACAGGCTAGTGAAGAAAGGACTGTTTTTT. This gives the protein CASSMDRLVKKGLFF.

V usage is TRBV3-1 (or the pseudogene TRBV3-2) and J usage is TRBJ2-3, with D perhaps TRBD2 (5 bases). Deletions cut 3 bases from V and 2 bases from J, with 9 bases between. Germline V lookup: CDR1 LGHDT, CDR2 YNNKEL (reference sequence). There are 14 residues in the CDR3. The DNA for the CDR3 is TGTGCCAGCAGCCAGCGGGCCCCCACAGATACGCAGTATTTT. This translates into CASSQRAPTDTQYF.

This chain connects TRBV7-2 to TRBJ2-1, with 12 bases lining up with TRBD2. CDR1 and CDR2 (germline): SGHTA, FQGNSA. The ends lost 2 bases at V and 4 bases at J; junction bases unmatched: 3. This CDR3 is 16 amino acids long. The CDR3, as DNA: TGTGCCAGCAGCTTAAGAGGGACTAGCGGGTACAATGAGCAGTTCTTC. Protein product: CASSLRGTSGYNEQFF.

The chain joins TRBV6-5 to TRBJ1-1, with D tentatively TRBD1 (5 bases). Trimming took off 5 bases at V and 1 base at J, with 8 bases between the two ends. The CDR3 is 13 amino acids. CDR1 and CDR2 from the germline V gene are MNHEY and SVGAGI. CDR3 residues: CASSPTANTEAFF. The CDR3 coding sequence is TGTGCCAGCAGTCCGACAGCGAACACTGAAGCTTTCTTT.

The chain employs TRBV3-1 (or the pseudogene TRBV3-2) and TRBJ1-6, with 12 bases fitting TRBD1. Trimming at V came to 4 bases and at J to 9 bases, leaving 4 bases not matched to a gene. The germline gives CDR1 LGHDT, CDR2 YNNKEL (reference sequence). This CDR3 region has 15 residues. CDR3: CASSLGQGAISPLHF. The CDR3 bases are TGTGCCAGCAGCCTGGGACAGGGGGCGATTTCACCCCTCCACTTT.

This chain uses TRBV30 with TRBJ1-4; D perhaps matches TRBD1 (5 bases). The length of the CDR3 is 15 residues. Trimming pared 0 bases from V and 4 bases from J, leaving 12 bases between. Germline CDR1 reads GTSNPN; CDR2 reads SVGIG (reference sequence). CDR3 nucleotide sequence: TGTGCCTGGAGTGTACTAGGGGTCGGTAATGAAAAACTGTTTTTT. As protein: CAWSVLGVGNEKLFF.

The chain combines TRBV3-1 (or the pseudogene TRBV3-2) with TRBJ1-2; no clear D. Germline V CDR1 and CDR2: LGHDT, YNNKEL (reference sequence). The V and J ends lost 4 bases and 7 bases respectively, with 16 bases between them. The CDR3 is 14 residues long. CDR3 bases: TGTGCCAGCAGCCCCCAATTCCCTGCGGGTGGCTACACCTTC. It encodes CASSPQFPAGGYTF.

The V call is TRBV3-1 (or the pseudogene TRBV3-2), the J call TRBJ2-7; D possibly uses TRBD1 or TRBD2 (6 bases each). Germline CDR1 reads LGHDT; CDR2 reads YNNKEL (reference sequence). The CDR3 is 17 residues long. Trimming shortened V by 2 bases and J by 3 bases, and 20 bases separated the two germline ends. The CDR3 sequence is CASSQFRGQGPFYEQYF. The CDR3 DNA is TGTGCCAGCAGCCAATTTCGGGGGCAGGGCCCGTTCTACGAGCAGTACTTC.

The rearrangement joins TRBV28 to TRBJ2-7; 8 bases map to TRBD1. Looked up from germline, CDR1 is MDHEN and CDR2 is SYDVKM. CDR3 size: 14 residues. Unmatched junction bases numbered 7, after V lost 7 bases and J lost 2 bases. The CDR3 loop reads CASTLDRVPYEQYF. CDR3 DNA: TGTGCCAGCACACTGGACAGGGTTCCCTACGAGCAGTACTTC.

The chain couples TRBV12-3 or TRBV12-4 to TRBJ2-7; D not certain. V gave up 6 bases and J gave up 4 bases, with 7 bases separating them. This CDR3 comprises 11 residues. The chain's CDR3 is CASSYNYEQYF. CDR3 sequence (DNA): TGTGCCAGCAGCTACAATTACGAGCAGTACTTC.

The rearrangement uses TRBV5-1 and TRBJ1-3; D call uncertain. The CDR3 is 16 amino acids. V was pared by 0 bases and J by 4 bases, with 14 bases between. The germline V gene has CDR1 SGHRS and CDR2 YFSETQ. The CDR3 is CASSLVAGSYGNTIYF. DNA for the CDR3: TGCGCCAGCAGCTTGGTTGCAGGTTCGTACGGAAACACCATATATTTT.

V and J are TRBV12-3 or TRBV12-4 and TRBJ2-2; unclear D gene. Trimming took off 3 bases at V and 9 bases at J, with 11 bases between the two ends. CDR3 length: 13 amino acids. The CDR3 DNA follows: TGTGCCAGCAGTTTGACGCGCTACCGGGAGCTGTTTTTT. Its translation: CASSLTRYRELFF.

For the CDR3, the DNA is TGTGCCAGCAGCTTCAAGGCGCAGGGGGTCGATCAGCCCCAGCATTTT. This codes for CASSFKAQGVDQPQHF. The chain recombines TRBV5-5 with TRBJ1-5; the match to TRBD1 covers 7 bases. The CDR3 is made up of 16 amino acids. Germline-derived CDR1 and CDR2 are SGHKS and YYEKEE (reference sequence). V trimming: 2 bases; J trimming: 5 bases; junction bases outside the gene matches: 10.

This sequence joins TRBV7-6 and TRBJ1-2; possible D gene TRBD1, 5 bases. The CDR3 spans 15 residues. Germline lookup yields CDR1 SGHVS and CDR2 FNYEAQ. The ends were cut back, 5 bases at V and 7 bases at J, with 20 bases in the middle. This CDR3 is CASSPLLGQGFGYTF. DNA for the CDR3: TGTGCCAGCAGCCCCCTATTGGGGCAGGGTTTTGGCTACACCTTC.

The chain uses TRBV2 and TRBJ1-1; D is unresolved. The V end was cut by 3 bases, the J end by 5 bases, with 1 base between. The germline V gene has CDR1 SNHLY and CDR2 FYNNEI. CDR3 length: 10 amino acids. The CDR3 nucleotides read TGTGCCAGCAGTGAGACTGAAGCTTTCTTT. Translating gives CASSETEAFF.